This TCR beta chain was documented in a study of blood T cell repertoires in COVID-19. Study-level background: Acute and convalescent COVID-19 samples came from the United States, Italy and Spain. PBMCs, B-cell-depleted T cells, or T cells provided the cDNA or gDNA that made up the material.

Using immunoSEQ multiplex PCR, the repertoire was profiled, and TCRdb retains in-frame clones only, with some absent. In the table there are about 140,000 clones, about 90% of which are singletons. After removal of 2 bases from V and 4 bases from J, the junction contained 2 bases not matched to a gene. Germline assignment: CDR1 SGHTA and CDR2 FQGTGA. The CDR3 covers 14 residues. Material: peripheral blood. This sequence joins TRBV7-3 and TRBJ2-3; 8 bases align to TRBD2. The receptor was derived from a man aged 50 to 59 with active or convalescent COVID-19. In DNA form, the CDR3 reads TGTGCCAGCAGCTTAGGCGGGGGGCCAGATACGCAGTATTTT. Its translation: CASSLGGGPDTQYF.